This is a list of T cell receptor beta chains from one sample in a study of blood T cell repertoires in COVID-19. Libraries were prepared by immunoSEQ multiplex PCR; TCRdb keeps only in-frame clonotypes and omits some of them. The data contain around 230,000 clones, roughly four fifths of them singletons. Sequenced input: peripheral blood. The receptors were sampled from a woman older than 75 with acute or convalescent COVID-19. Both conserved end residues are trimmed from each CDR3.

j_call v_call cdr3_aa
TRBJ1-2 TRBV5-1 ASSLLTTGPSYGYT
TRBJ1-4 TRBV30 AWSQGWRVEKLF
TRBJ1-2 TRBV28 ASSKAQGRHLGYT
TRBJ1-1 TRBV2 ASSVRTEAF
TRBJ1-3 TRBV5-1 ASSLSGGTGNTIY
TRBJ1-3 TRBV5-1 ASRQGPSGNTIY
TRBJ1-1 TRBV3-1/TRBV3-2 ASSQDSRGAPRGAF
TRBJ1-2 TRBV21-1 ASSSPPRRNYGYT
TRBJ2-2 TRBV6-5 ASSYRQVHTGELF
TRBJ2-5 TRBV15 ATSRDQRETQY
TRBJ1-2 TRBV7-9 ASSLGQHWGYT
TRBJ2-7 TRBV11-2 ASSLVPPRTQYEQY
TRBJ1-1 TRBV12-3/TRBV12-4 ASRREVNTEAF
TRBJ1-3 TRBV5-5 ASSPRSWRGPSGNTIY
TRBJ1-2 TRBV28 ASSLMGQLRGGYT
TRBJ2-4 TRBV7-8 ASSITSVGAKNIQY
TRBJ1-2 TRBV29-1 SVATGNYGYT
TRBJ1-4 TRBV30 AWSVVGGYEKLF
TRBJ1-2 TRBV5-8 ASSTSRLYGYT
TRBJ1-2 TRBV3-1/TRBV3-2 ASSQDLPQGTRGGYT
TRBJ1-1 TRBV14 ASSLFRDRGHEAF
TRBJ1-1 TRBV7-9 ASSAWTGIYTEAF
TRBJ1-1 TRBV5-4 ASSPGDRVVLTEAF
TRBJ2-1 TRBV5-6 ASSQTGAGDEQF